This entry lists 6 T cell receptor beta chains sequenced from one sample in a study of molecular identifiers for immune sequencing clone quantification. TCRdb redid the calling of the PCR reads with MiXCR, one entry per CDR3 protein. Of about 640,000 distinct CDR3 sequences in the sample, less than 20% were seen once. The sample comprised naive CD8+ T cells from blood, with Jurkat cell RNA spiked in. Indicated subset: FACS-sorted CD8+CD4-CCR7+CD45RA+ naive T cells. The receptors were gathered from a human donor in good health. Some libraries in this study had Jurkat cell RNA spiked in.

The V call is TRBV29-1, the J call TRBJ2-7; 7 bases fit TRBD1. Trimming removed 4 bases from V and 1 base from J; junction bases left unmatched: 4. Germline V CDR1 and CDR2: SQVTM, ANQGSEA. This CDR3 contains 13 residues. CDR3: CSVVSGQSYEQYF. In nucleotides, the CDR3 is TGCAGCGTTGTCTCGGGACAGTCCTACGAGCAGTACTTC.

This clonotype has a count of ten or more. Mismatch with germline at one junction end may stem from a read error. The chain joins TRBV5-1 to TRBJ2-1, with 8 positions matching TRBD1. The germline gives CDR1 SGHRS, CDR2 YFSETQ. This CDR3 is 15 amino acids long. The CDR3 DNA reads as TGCGCCAGCAACTTGGGGCAGGGGGCTGGCGATGAGCAGTTCTTC. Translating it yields CASNLGQGAGDEQFF.

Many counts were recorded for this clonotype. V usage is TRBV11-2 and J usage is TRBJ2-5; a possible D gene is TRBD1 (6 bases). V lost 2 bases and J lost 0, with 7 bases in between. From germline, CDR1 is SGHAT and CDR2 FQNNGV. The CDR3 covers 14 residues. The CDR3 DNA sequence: TGTGCCAGCAGCTTATCAGGGGACCAAGAGACCCAGTACTTC. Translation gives CASSLSGDQETQYF.

DNA for the CDR3: TGTGCCAGTAGTATAGATGTCAGAACTAACTATGGCTACACCTTC. Protein: CASSIDVRTNYGYTF. The chain combines TRBV19 with TRBJ1-2; D not certain. Per germline, CDR1 LNHDA and CDR2 SQIVND (reference sequence). Trimming left V 0 bases short and J 0 bases short, with 8 bases between. This CDR3 contains 15 residues.

The CDR3 sequence is CATSDQGVGGTDTQYF. Written as DNA, the CDR3 is TGTGCCACCAGTGACCAGGGAGTTGGAGGGACAGATACGCAGTATTTT. V is TRBV24-1 and J is TRBJ2-3; a possible D gene is TRBD2 (6 bases). The germline V and J ends were trimmed by 4 bases and 3 bases, with 16 bases remaining between them. Germline-derived CDR1 and CDR2 are KGHDR and SFDVKD. This CDR3 contains 16 residues.

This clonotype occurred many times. The CDR3 sequence: CASSYTGGLDQPQHF. Here the CDR3 DNA reads TGTGCCAGCAGTTACACAGGGGGCTTGGATCAGCCCCAGCATTTT. The chain carries TRBV28 and TRBJ1-5; the match to TRBD1 covers 9 bases. The V gene end was trimmed by 4 bases and the J gene end by 5 bases; junction bases not matched to a gene: 6. The CDR3 is made up of 15 amino acids. The V gene's germline CDR1 is MDHEN and CDR2 SYDVKM.